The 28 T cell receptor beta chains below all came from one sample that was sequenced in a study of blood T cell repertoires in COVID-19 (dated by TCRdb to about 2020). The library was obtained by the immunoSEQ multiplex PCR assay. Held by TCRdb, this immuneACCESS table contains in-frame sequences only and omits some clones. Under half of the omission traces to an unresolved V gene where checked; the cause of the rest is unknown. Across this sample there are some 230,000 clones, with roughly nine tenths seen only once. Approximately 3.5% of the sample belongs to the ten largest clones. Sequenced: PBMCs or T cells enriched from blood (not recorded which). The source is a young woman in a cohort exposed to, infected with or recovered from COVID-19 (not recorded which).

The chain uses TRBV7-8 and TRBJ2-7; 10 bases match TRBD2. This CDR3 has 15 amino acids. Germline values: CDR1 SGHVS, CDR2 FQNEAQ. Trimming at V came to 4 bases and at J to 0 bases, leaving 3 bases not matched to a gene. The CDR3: CASSSLAGSSYEQYF. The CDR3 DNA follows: TGTGCCAGCAGCTCACTAGCGGGGAGCTCCTACGAGCAGTACTTC.

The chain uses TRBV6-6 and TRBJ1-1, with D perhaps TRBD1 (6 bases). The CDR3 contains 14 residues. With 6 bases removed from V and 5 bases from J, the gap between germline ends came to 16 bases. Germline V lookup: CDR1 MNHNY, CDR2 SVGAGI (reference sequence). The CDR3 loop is CASRKSGVGTEAFF. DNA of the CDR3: TGTGCCAGCAGAAAATCAGGGGTTGGGACTGAAGCTTTCTTT.

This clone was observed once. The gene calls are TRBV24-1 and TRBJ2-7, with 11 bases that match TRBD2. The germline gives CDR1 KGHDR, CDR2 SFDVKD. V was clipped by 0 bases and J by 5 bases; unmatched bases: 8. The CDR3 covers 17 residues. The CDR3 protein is CATSDLPSNSGRDEQYF. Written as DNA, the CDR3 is TGTGCCACCAGTGATTTGCCGTCAAATAGCGGGAGGGACGAGCAGTACTTC.

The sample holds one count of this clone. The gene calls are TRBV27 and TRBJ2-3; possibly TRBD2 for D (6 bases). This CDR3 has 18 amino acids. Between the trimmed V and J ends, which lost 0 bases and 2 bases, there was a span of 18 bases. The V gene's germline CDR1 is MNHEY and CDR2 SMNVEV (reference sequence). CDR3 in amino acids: CASSLSFRLANPTDTQYF. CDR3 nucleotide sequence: TGTGCCAGCAGTTTATCTTTCAGGCTAGCGAACCCCACAGATACGCAGTATTTT.

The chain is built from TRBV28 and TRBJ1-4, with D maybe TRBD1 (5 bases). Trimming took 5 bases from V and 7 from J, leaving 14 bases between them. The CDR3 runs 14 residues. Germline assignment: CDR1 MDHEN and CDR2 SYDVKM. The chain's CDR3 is CASSGQGDREKLFF. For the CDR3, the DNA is TGTGCCAGCAGTGGCCAAGGGGATCGTGAAAAACTGTTTTTT.

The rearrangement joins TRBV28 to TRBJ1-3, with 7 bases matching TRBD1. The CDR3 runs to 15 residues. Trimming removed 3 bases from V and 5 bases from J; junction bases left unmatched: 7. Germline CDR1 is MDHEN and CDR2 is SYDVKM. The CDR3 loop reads CASSFKGGLRNTIYF. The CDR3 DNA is TGTGCCAGCAGTTTTAAAGGGGGCCTCAGAAACACCATATATTTT.

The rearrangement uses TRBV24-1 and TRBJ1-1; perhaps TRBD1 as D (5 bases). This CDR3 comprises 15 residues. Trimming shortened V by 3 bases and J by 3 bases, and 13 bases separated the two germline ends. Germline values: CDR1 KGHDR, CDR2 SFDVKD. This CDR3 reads CATSDASLGDTEAFF. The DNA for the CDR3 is TGTGCCACCAGTGATGCGTCCCTAGGGGACACTGAAGCTTTCTTT.

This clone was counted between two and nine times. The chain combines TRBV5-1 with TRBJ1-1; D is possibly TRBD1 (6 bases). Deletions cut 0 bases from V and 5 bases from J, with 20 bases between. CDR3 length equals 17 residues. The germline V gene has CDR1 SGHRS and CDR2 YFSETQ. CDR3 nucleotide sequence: TGCGCCAGCAGCTTGGCACCCGGGGGGGCCGCTGGGACTGAAGCTTTCTTT. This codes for CASSLAPGGAAGTEAFF.

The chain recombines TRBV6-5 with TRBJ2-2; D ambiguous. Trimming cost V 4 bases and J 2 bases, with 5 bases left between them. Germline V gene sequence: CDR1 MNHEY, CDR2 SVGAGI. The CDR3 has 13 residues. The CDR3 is CASSSPNTGELFF. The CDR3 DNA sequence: TGTGCCAGCAGTTCCCCAAACACCGGGGAGCTGTTTTTT.

CDR3 nucleotides: TGTGCCAGCAGCTTAACGGGCCGTTTCGGTGAGACCCAGTACTTC. It yields the protein CASSLTGRFGETQYF. J is TRBJ2-5 and V is TRBV7-3, with D hard to call. V was pared by 0 bases and J by 5 bases, with 13 bases between. CDR3 length equals 15 residues. Germline V gene data show CDR1 as SGHTA and CDR2 as FQGTGA.

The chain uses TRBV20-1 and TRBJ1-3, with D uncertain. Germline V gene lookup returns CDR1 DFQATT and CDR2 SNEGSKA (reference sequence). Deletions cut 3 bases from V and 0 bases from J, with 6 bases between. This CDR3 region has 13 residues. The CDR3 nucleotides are TGCAGTGCTAGTGTCAGCTCTGGAAACACCATATATTTT. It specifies CSASVSSGNTIYF.

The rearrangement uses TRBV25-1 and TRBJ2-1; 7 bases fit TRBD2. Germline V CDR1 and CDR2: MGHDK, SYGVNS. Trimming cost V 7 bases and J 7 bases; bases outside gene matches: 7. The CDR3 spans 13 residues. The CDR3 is CASTTWGGNEQFF. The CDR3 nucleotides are TGTGCCAGCACAACTTGGGGGGGGAATGAGCAGTTCTTC.

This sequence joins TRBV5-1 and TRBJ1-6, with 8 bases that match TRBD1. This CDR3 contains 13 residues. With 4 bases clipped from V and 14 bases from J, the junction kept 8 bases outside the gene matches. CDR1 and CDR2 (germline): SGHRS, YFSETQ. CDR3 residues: CASSVGQGNTLHF. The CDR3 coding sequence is TGCGCCAGCAGCGTCGGACAGGGAAATACCCTCCACTTT.

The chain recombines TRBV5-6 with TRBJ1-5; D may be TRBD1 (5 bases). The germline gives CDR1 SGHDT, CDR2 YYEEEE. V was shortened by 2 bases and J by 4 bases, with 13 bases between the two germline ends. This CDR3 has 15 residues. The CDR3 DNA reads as TGTGCCAGCAGCTTCGGGGGTTCGGGTAATCAGCCCCAGCATTTT. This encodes CASSFGGSGNQPQHF.

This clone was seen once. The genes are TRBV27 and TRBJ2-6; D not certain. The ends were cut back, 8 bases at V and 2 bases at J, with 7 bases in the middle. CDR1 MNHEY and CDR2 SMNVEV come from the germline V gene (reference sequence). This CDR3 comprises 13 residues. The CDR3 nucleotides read TGTGCCAGCCTGACACCTGGGGCCAACGTCCTGACTTTC. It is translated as CASLTPGANVLTF.

CDR3 DNA sequence: TGTGCCAGCAGCTTAGGGGGGGCAGGAAACACCATATATTTT. The encoded protein is CASSLGGAGNTIYF. The chain combines TRBV5-4 with TRBJ1-3, with D perhaps TRBD1 (6 bases). Germline V gene data show CDR1 as SGHNT and CDR2 as YYREEE (reference sequence). The V end lost 2 bases, the J end lost 4 bases, and 10 bases lay between the germline ends. The CDR3 length is 14 residues. The full variable domain, in which reference TRBV5-4 and TRBJ1-3 provide the parts outside the CDR3, is ETGVTQSPTHLIKTRGQQVTLRCSSQSGHNTVSWYQQALGQGPQFIFQYYREEENGRGNFPPRFSGLQFPNYSSELNVNALELDDSALYLCASSLGGAGNTIYFGEGSWLTVV.

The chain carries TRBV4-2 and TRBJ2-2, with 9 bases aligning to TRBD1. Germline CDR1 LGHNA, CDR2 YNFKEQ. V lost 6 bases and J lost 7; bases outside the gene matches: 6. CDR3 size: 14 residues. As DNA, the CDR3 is TGTGCCAGCAGAGACAGGGGGAACGGCGGGGAGCTGTTTTTT. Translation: CASRDRGNGGELFF.

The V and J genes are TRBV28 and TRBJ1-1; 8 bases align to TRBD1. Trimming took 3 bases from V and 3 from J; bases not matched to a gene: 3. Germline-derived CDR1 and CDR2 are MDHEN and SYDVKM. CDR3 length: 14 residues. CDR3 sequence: CASSFMDRDTEAFF. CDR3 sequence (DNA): TGTGCCAGCAGTTTTATGGACAGGGACACTGAAGCTTTCTTT.

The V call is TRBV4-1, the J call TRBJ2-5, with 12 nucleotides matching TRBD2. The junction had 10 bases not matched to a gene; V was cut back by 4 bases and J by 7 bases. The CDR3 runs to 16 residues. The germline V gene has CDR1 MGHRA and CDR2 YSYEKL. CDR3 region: CASSPRTSGEGGTQYF. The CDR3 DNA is TGCGCCAGCAGCCCTCGGACTAGCGGGGAGGGTGGGACCCAGTACTTC.

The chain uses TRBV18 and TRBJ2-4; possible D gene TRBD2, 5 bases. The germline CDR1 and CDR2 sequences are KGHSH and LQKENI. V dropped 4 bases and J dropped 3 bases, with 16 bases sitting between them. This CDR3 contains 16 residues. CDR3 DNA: TGTGCCAGCTCACGGAGCGCTAGTGAGGGCAAAAACATTCAGTACTTC. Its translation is CASSRSASEGKNIQYF. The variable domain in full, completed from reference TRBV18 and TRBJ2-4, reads NAGVMQNPRHLVRRRGQEARLRCSPMKGHSHVYWYRQLPEEGLKFMVYLQKENIIDESGMPKERFSAEFPKEGPSILRIQQVVRGDSAAYFCASSRSASEGKNIQYFGAGTRLSVL.

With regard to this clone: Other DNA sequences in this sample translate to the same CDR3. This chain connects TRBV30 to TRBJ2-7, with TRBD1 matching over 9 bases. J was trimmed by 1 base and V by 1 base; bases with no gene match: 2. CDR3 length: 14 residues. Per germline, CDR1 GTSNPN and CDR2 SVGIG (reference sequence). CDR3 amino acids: CAWSAGTGSYEQYF. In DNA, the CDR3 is TGTGCCTGGAGTGCGGGGACAGGGTCCTACGAGCAGTACTTC.

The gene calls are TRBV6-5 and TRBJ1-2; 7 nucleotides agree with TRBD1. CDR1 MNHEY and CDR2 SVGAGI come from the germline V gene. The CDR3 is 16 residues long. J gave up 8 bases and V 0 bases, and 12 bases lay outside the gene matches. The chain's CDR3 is CASSYSDSTGDGGYTF. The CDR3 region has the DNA TGTGCCAGCAGTTACTCGGATTCAACAGGGGATGGGGGCTACACCTTC.

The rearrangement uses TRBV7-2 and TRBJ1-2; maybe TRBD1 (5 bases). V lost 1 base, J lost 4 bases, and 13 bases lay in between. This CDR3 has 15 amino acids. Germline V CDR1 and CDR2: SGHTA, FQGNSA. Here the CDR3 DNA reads TGTGCCAGCAGCTTAGAATGGACAACTTCCTATGGCTACACCTTC. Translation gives CASSLEWTTSYGYTF.

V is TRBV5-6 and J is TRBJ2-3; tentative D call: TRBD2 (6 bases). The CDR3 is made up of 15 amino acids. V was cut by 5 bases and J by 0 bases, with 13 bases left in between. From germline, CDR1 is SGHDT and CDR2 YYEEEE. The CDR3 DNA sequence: TGTGCCAGCAGTCTTTCTAGCGCTAGCACAGATACGCAGTATTTT. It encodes CASSLSSASTDTQYF. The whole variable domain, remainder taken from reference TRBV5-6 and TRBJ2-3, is DAGVTQSPTHLIKTRGQQVTLRCSPKSGHDTVSWYQQALGQGPQFIFQYYEEEERQRGNFPDRFSGHQFPNYSSELNVNALLLGDSALYLCASSLSSASTDTQYFGPGTRLTVL.

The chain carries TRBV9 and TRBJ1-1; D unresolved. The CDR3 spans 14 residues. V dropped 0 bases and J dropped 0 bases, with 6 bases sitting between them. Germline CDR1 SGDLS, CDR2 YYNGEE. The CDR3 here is CASSVASMNTEAFF. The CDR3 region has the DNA TGTGCCAGCAGCGTAGCTAGTATGAACACTGAAGCTTTCTTT.

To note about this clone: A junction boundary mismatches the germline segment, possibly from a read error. The CDR3 protein is CASRLENEEETQYF. CDR3 sequence (DNA): TGCGCCAGCAGATTGGAAAATGAGGAAGAGACCCAGTACTTC. The chain is built from TRBV5-1 and TRBJ2-5, with D unclear. Germline CDR1 is SGHRS and CDR2 is YFSETQ. CDR3 length: 14 residues.

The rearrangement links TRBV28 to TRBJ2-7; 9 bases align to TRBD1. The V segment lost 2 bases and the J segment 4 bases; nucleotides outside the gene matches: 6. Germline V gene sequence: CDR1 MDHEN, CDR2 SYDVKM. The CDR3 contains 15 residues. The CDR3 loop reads CASSLTGGADYEQYF. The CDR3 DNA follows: TGTGCCAGCAGTTTAACAGGGGGCGCAGATTACGAGCAGTACTTC.

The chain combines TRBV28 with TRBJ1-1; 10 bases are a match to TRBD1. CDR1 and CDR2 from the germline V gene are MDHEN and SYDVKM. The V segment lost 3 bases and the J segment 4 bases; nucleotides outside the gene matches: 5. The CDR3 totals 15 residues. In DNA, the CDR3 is TGTGCCAGCAGTTTCCGACAGGGGGCTGTCACTGAAGCTTTCTTT. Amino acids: CASSFRQGAVTEAFF.